The 32 T cell receptor beta chains listed next were all sequenced from one sample in a study of CD8 T cells in ankylosing spondylitis. MiXCR was run by TCRdb on the 5' RACE reads, yielding one entry per CDR3 protein. The sample lists 250,000 to 400,000 distinct CDR3 sequences; 11% were seen once. Input material: blood, either unsorted or a sorted T cell fraction (not recorded which). Receptors were obtained from a female donor with ankylosing spondylitis or in good health (not recorded which).

This clonotype was counted many times. V and J are TRBV5-1 and TRBJ2-3; 10 nucleotides match TRBD1. The CDR3 contains 16 residues. Germline loops: CDR1 SGHRS, CDR2 YFSETQ. V lost 4 bases, J lost 2 bases, and 7 bases stayed unmatched. CDR3 DNA sequence: TGCGCCAGCAGCCCTAGGACAGGGGGGGACACAGATACGCAGTATTTT. Encoded protein: CASSPRTGGDTDTQYF.

This clonotype was counted ten times or more. The CDR3 region is CASSLGRNSGANVLTF. CDR3 nucleotide sequence: TGTGCCAGCAGCTTAGGCCGGAACTCTGGGGCCAACGTCCTGACTTTC. The chain is built from TRBV5-8 and TRBJ2-6; no clear D. The V end lost 2 bases, the J end lost 0 bases, and 9 bases lay between the germline ends. Germline CDR1 reads SGHTS; CDR2 reads YDEGEE. CDR3 size: 16 residues. Combining the CDR3 with reference TRBV5-8 and TRBJ2-6 gives the whole variable domain EAGVTQSPTHLIKTRGQQATLRCSPISGHTSVYWYQQALGLGLQFLLWYDEGEERNRGNFPPRFSGRQFPNYSSELNVNALELEDSALYLCASSLGRNSGANVLTFGAGSRLTVL.

This clonotype was picked up a small number of times. This sequence joins TRBV12-3 or TRBV12-4 and TRBJ1-5; 8 nucleotides match TRBD1. CDR3 length equals 14 residues. V lost 5 bases to trimming and J lost 4 bases; unmatched junction nucleotides: 4. This chain's CDR3 is CASSGTGENQPQHF. The CDR3 DNA reads as TGTGCCAGCAGTGGGACAGGAGAGAATCAGCCCCAGCATTTT.

This clonotype was counted at least ten times. This chain joins TRBV29-1 and TRBJ2-3; D may be TRBD2 (6 bases). The CDR3 runs 14 residues. V lost 5 bases to trimming and J lost 5 bases, with 17 bases between them. Looked up from germline, CDR1 is SQVTM and CDR2 is ANQGSEA. The CDR3 loop is CSVTRGIVGDTQYF. The CDR3 nucleotides are TGCAGCGTTACTCGGGGGATTGTGGGAGATACGCAGTATTTT.

This clonotype was detected many times. The chain recombines TRBV20-1 with TRBJ2-5; 8 bases agree with TRBD2. CDR3 length: 13 amino acids. The germline gives CDR1 DFQATT, CDR2 SNEGSKA (reference sequence). J was trimmed by 5 bases and V by 5 bases; bases with no gene match: 7. The CDR3, as DNA: TGCAGTGCTGCGGGACTAGTGGGGGAGACCCAGTACTTC. Encoded protein: CSAAGLVGETQYF.

This clonotype was detected ten times or more. V and J are TRBV4-3 and TRBJ2-7, with no clear D. Germline V CDR1 and CDR2: LGHNA, YSLEER. Trimming left V 0 bases short and J 5 bases short, with 17 bases between. CDR3 size: 16 residues. The CDR3 protein is CASSQDWLVDRNEQYF. In nucleotides, the CDR3 is TGCGCCAGCAGCCAAGATTGGCTGGTGGATCGAAACGAGCAGTACTTC.

The chain is built from TRBV5-1 and TRBJ2-7; TRBD2 aligns across 13 bases. Germline trimming cut 4 bases from V and 12 bases from J; bases unmatched to any gene: 7. Looked up from germline, CDR1 is SGHRS and CDR2 is YFSETQ. This CDR3 comprises 13 residues. CDR3 amino acids: CASSRGLAGEMYF. Written as DNA, the CDR3 is TGCGCCAGCAGCCGAGGACTAGCGGGAGAGATGTACTTC.

V and J are TRBV5-1 and TRBJ1-4; D is unresolved. The germline V and J ends were trimmed by 3 bases and 8 bases, with 14 bases remaining between them. This CDR3 is 14 amino acids long. The germline V gene encodes CDR1 SGHRS and CDR2 YFSETQ. The DNA for the CDR3 is TGCGCCAGCAGCTCCCGTGGGCTTGAAGAAAAACTGTTTTTT. Amino acid sequence: CASSSRGLEEKLFF.

This clonotype was found many times. CDR3 residues: CASSLEALYNEQFF. The DNA for the CDR3 is TGCGCCAGCAGCTTGGAGGCCTTATACAATGAGCAGTTCTTC. This chain connects TRBV5-1 to TRBJ2-1; D ambiguous. CDR1 and CDR2 from the germline V gene are SGHRS and YFSETQ. The CDR3 has 14 amino acids. V shed 0 bases and J shed 4 bases, with 8 bases lying between them. Variable domain in full (rest from reference TRBV5-1 and TRBJ2-1): KAGVTQTPRYLIKTRGQQVTLSCSPISGHRSVSWYQQTPGQGLQFLFEYFSETQRNKGNFPGRFSGRQFSNSRSEMNVSTLELGDSALYLCASSLEALYNEQFFGPGTRLTVL.

This clonotype was observed many times. Written as DNA, the CDR3 is TGCAGTGCCCCTTCGGCGCGTACGAACACCGGGGAGCTGTTTTTT. Translating it yields CSAPSARTNTGELFF. The chain uses TRBV20-1 and TRBJ2-2; D ambiguous. This CDR3 is built from 15 residues. Germline V gene data show CDR1 as DFQATT and CDR2 as SNEGSKA (reference sequence). V lost 6 bases and J 0 bases, leaving 14 bases between the germline ends.

Worth noting for this clonotype: The junction departs from the called germline gene at one end, perhaps through a read error. The chain combines TRBV5-1 with TRBJ2-7; a weak D match, TRBD1 (5 bases). CDR3 length equals 14 residues. Looked up from germline, CDR1 is SGHRS and CDR2 is YFSETQ. This CDR3 reads CANSLGISGYEQYF. The CDR3 coding sequence is TGCGCCAACAGCTTGGGGATATCAGGGTACGAGCAGTACTTC.

A remark on this clonotype: A much larger clone is a single base away; this may be a read error. J is TRBJ1-5 and V is TRBV7-2, with D possibly matching TRBD1 (5 bases). Germline CDR1 is SGHTA and CDR2 is FQGNSA. This CDR3 contains 14 residues. The CDR3 loop is CASSLKGLDQPRHF. CDR3 DNA: TGTGCCAGCAGCTTAAAGGGGTTAGATCAGCCCCGGCATTTT.

This rearrangement joins TRBV18 to TRBJ2-7; 7 bases fit TRBD1. From germline, CDR1 is KGHSH and CDR2 LQKENI. Unmatched junction bases numbered 6, after V lost 0 bases and J lost 4 bases. There are 15 residues in the CDR3. The DNA of the CDR3 is TGTGCCAGCTCACCACCAGGGGGCAGGAGTTACGAGCAGTACTTC. Its protein product is CASSPPGGRSYEQYF. Full variable domain (rest looked up from reference TRBV18 and TRBJ2-7): NAGVMQNPRHLVRRRGQEARLRCSPMKGHSHVYWYRQLPEEGLKFMVYLQKENIIDESGMPKERFSAEFPKEGPSILRIQQVVRGDSAAYFCASSPPGGRSYEQYFGPGTRLTVT.

The V gene is TRBV6-4, the J gene TRBJ2-1; TRBD2 matches at 11 bases. V was clipped by 3 bases and J by 10 bases; unmatched bases: 8. Germline-derived CDR1 and CDR2 are MRHNA and SNTAGT. The CDR3 contains 15 residues. The CDR3 loop is CASSETTSGEGEQFF. The CDR3 DNA reads as TGTGCCAGCAGTGAAACGACTAGCGGGGAAGGGGAGCAGTTCTTC.

In its sample, this clonotype was seen many times. The V gene is TRBV6-5, the J gene TRBJ1-2; D is uncertain. Germline V CDR1 and CDR2: MNHEY, SVGAGI. This CDR3 has 16 amino acids. V lost 2 bases, J lost 8 bases, and 21 bases lay in between. For the CDR3, the DNA is TGTGCCAGCAGTTACGGTACCGGGGTGAATCATGGAGGCTACACCTTC. Translating it yields CASSYGTGVNHGGYTF.

This clonotype has a count of ten or more. The chain links TRBV29-1 to TRBJ2-2; D possibly corresponds to TRBD2 (5 bases). The CDR3 contains 14 residues. Trimming removed 5 bases at V and 6 bases at J, with 16 bases between. Germline V gene data show CDR1 as SQVTM and CDR2 as ANQGSEA. The CDR3 nucleotides are TGCAGCGTTACCACAGCGGAGGCCCCCGGGGAGCTGTTTTTT. Translated, it gives CSVTTAEAPGELFF.

This clonotype was seen at least ten times. This chain connects TRBV5-1 to TRBJ2-5; D remains ambiguous. Germline CDR1 is SGHRS and CDR2 is YFSETQ. V lost 5 bases and J 2 bases, leaving 25 bases between the germline ends. The CDR3 is 18 residues long. The CDR3 protein is CASSRLGFFRSLQETQYF. CDR3 nucleotides: TGCGCCAGCAGTCGGCTTGGGTTTTTCCGCTCACTTCAAGAGACCCAGTACTTC.

This clonotype showed up many times. The CDR3 DNA sequence: TGTGCCAGCAGTTCATCAGGACCCATGAGCTCCTACGAGCAGTACTTC. Translation gives CASSSSGPMSSYEQYF. The chain joins TRBV12-3 or TRBV12-4 to TRBJ2-7; D unclear. V lost 4 bases to trimming and J lost 0 bases, with 16 bases between them. The CDR3 loop spans 16 amino acids.

This clonotype was observed a few times. The chain couples TRBV7-2 to TRBJ1-5; no clear D. This CDR3 is built from 12 residues. CDR1 and CDR2 from the germline V gene are SGHTA and FQGNSA. V shed 8 bases and J shed 2 bases, with 7 bases lying between them. In DNA, the CDR3 is TGTGCCAGCGGAAGAGGCAATCAGCCCCAGCATTTT. It encodes CASGRGNQPQHF. Complete variable domain (other parts from reference TRBV7-2 and TRBJ1-5): GAGVSQSPSNKVTEKGKDVELRCDPISGHTALYWYRQSLGQGLEFLIYFQGNSAPDKSGLPSDRFSAERTGGSVSTLTIQRTQQEDSAVYLCASGRGNQPQHFGDGTRLSIL.

This clonotype has at least ten counts. The chain has TRBV9 and TRBJ2-3; 7 bases line up with TRBD2. CDR1 SGDLS and CDR2 YYNGEE come from the germline V gene. This CDR3 comprises 15 residues. V dropped 0 bases and J dropped 1; count of bases not matched to a gene: 2. This CDR3 reads CASSVGLAGTDTQYF. The CDR3 nucleotides are TGTGCCAGCAGCGTAGGGCTAGCGGGCACAGATACGCAGTATTTT.

This clonotype was counted at least ten times. This chain joins TRBV5-1 and TRBJ2-3, with a weak D call TRBD1 (6 bases). Looked up from germline, CDR1 is SGHRS and CDR2 is YFSETQ. CDR3 size: 14 residues. The ends were cut back, 2 bases at V and 0 bases at J, with 7 bases in the middle. The CDR3 coding sequence is TGCGCCAGCAGCTTTGGACAGAGCACAGATACGCAGTATTTT. Translation: CASSFGQSTDTQYF.

This clonotype was seen repeatedly, ten times or more. The chain has TRBV5-6 and TRBJ1-3, with D possibly being TRBD1 (6 bases). This CDR3 has 14 residues. With 2 bases removed from V and 2 bases from J, the gap between germline ends came to 8 bases. Germline CDR1 SGHDT, CDR2 YYEEEE. CDR3 DNA: TGTGCCAGCAGCTTCTCAGGGGCTGGAAACACCATATATTTT. Translated, it gives CASSFSGAGNTIYF.

A few counts support this clonotype. The chain has TRBV28 and TRBJ1-1; TRBD1 might be the D (6 bases). The CDR3 sequence is 11 residues long. Trimming removed 5 bases from V and 7 bases from J, with 8 bases in between. Germline-derived CDR1 and CDR2 are MDHEN and SYDVKM. CDR3: CASSDRYEAFF. The DNA of the CDR3 is TGTGCCAGCAGTGACAGGTATGAAGCTTTCTTT.

This clonotype was seen repeatedly, ten times or more. CDR3 amino acids: CAMGLAGVSDTQYF. CDR3 nucleotide sequence: TGTGCCATGGGACTAGCGGGAGTTTCAGATACGCAGTATTTT. The rearrangement joins TRBV10-3 to TRBJ2-3, with TRBD2 matching over 14 bases. CDR3 length equals 14 residues. Germline assignment: CDR1 ENHRY and CDR2 SYGVKD. Germline trimming cut 9 bases from V and 4 bases from J; bases unmatched to any gene: 3.

This clonotype was seen a few times. The rearrangement joins TRBV7-8 to TRBJ2-2; 7 bases map to TRBD2. The germline CDR1 and CDR2 sequences are SGHVS and FQNEAQ. Germline trimming cut 4 bases from V and 5 bases from J; bases unmatched to any gene: 7. The CDR3 has 15 residues. CDR3 sequence: CASSSAGARTGELFF. As DNA, the CDR3 is TGTGCCAGCAGCTCCGCGGGAGCGCGAACCGGGGAGCTGTTTTTT.

This chain joins TRBV28 and TRBJ2-7; 7 nucleotides agree with TRBD2. CDR3 size: 13 residues. V shed 6 bases, J shed 1 base, and the junction held 3 bases outside the gene matches. Germline V CDR1 and CDR2: MDHEN, SYDVKM. For the CDR3, the DNA is TGTGCCAGCAGAGTGGGGGGGTCCTACGAGCAGTACTTC. This translates into CASRVGGSYEQYF.

This clonotype has just a few counts. J is TRBJ2-5 and V is TRBV13, with 7 nucleotides matching TRBD1. The CDR3 has 14 residues. Germline V gives CDR1 PRHDT, CDR2 FYEKMQ (reference sequence). V was pared by 4 bases and J by 5 bases, with 7 bases of the junction left unmatched. CDR3 amino acids: CASSSSQGMETQYF. CDR3 in DNA: TGTGCCAGCAGCTCCTCACAGGGGATGGAGACCCAGTACTTC.

This clonotype turned up a few times. CDR3 bases: TGTGCCAGCAGCTTTACCGGGCCTCCCTATGGCTACACCTTC. Translated: CASSFTGPPYGYTF. The chain links TRBV7-9 to TRBJ1-2; D uncertain. The germline V gene encodes CDR1 SEHNR and CDR2 FQNEAQ (reference sequence). V was clipped by 3 bases and J by 4 bases, with 12 bases between them. The CDR3 runs 14 residues.

This clonotype was counted many times. The chain links TRBV20-1 to TRBJ2-6; D ambiguous. This CDR3 contains 14 residues. CDR1 and CDR2 (germline): DFQATT, SNEGSKA (reference sequence). V dropped 6 bases and J dropped 4 bases, with 13 bases sitting between them. The CDR3 region has the DNA TGCAGTGCAAGACTGGTCAACGGGGCCAACGTCCTGACTTTC. Protein sequence: CSARLVNGANVLTF.

This clonotype occurred many times. The chain employs TRBV15 and TRBJ2-2; 12 nucleotides align to TRBD2. V was clipped by 0 bases and J by 4 bases; unmatched bases: 15. The CDR3 length is 21 residues. Germline-derived CDR1 and CDR2 are LNHNV and YYDKDF (reference sequence). CDR3 amino acids: CATSRDQFPSGRVFGTGELFF. In nucleotides, the CDR3 is TGTGCCACCAGCAGAGATCAGTTCCCTAGCGGGAGGGTTTTTGGCACCGGGGAGCTGTTTTTT.

Only a few counts were recorded for this clonotype. The rearrangement joins TRBV28 to TRBJ2-1; perhaps TRBD1 as D (5 bases). Germline V gene sequence: CDR1 MDHEN, CDR2 SYDVKM. The CDR3 has 15 amino acids. V lost 1 base, J lost 10 bases, and 17 bases lay in between. CDR3 loop: CASSLSRDGWREQFF. In DNA form, the CDR3 reads TGTGCCAGCAGTTTATCCAGGGATGGGTGGAGAGAGCAGTTCTTC. Combining the CDR3 with reference TRBV28 and TRBJ2-1 gives the whole variable domain DVKVTQSSRYLVKRTGEKVFLECVQDMDHENMFWYRQDPGLGLRLIYFSYDVKMKEKGDIPEGYSVSREKKERFSLILESASTNQTSMYLCASSLSRDGWREQFFGPGTRLTVL.

Turning to this clonotype: A single base separates this from a much larger clone, so it may be a read error. The CDR3 here is CASSSGQLYGYTF. Written as DNA, the CDR3 is TGTGCCAGCAGCTCGGGACAGCTCTATGGCTACACCTTC. The V gene is TRBV7-8, the J gene TRBJ1-2; 7 nucleotides line up with TRBD1. The V gene's germline CDR1 is SGHVS and CDR2 FQNEAQ. The CDR3 spans 13 residues. With 4 bases clipped from V and 4 bases from J, the junction kept 3 bases outside the gene matches.